Listed here are 14 T cell receptor beta chains from one sample, sequenced in a study of blood T cell repertoires in COVID-19. TCRdb's table, derived via immunoSEQ multiplex PCR, lists solely in-frame clones and lacks some. The repertoire has approximately 380,000 clones, more than 75% of them found once; the top ten carry 1.2%. Material for sequencing was PBMCs or T cells enriched from blood (not recorded which). The receptors were gathered from a woman between 18 and 29 years old who had recovered from COVID-19.

This sequence joins TRBV7-2 and TRBJ2-7, with D possibly being TRBD2 (5 bases). This CDR3 is 15 amino acids long. Trimming stripped 1 base from V and 3 bases from J, with 13 bases between. Germline CDR1 SGHTA, CDR2 FQGNSA. The CDR3, as DNA: TGTGCCAGCAGCTTAGGGTTAGTAGCGAACTACGAGCAGTACTTC. It codes for CASSLGLVANYEQYF.

CDR3 region: CASSLSGGVQPQHF. CDR3 DNA sequence: TGTGCCAGCAGTTTGTCAGGAGGCGTTCAGCCCCAGCATTTT. The J gene is TRBJ1-5, the V gene TRBV28; D is unclear. Germline V gene sequence: CDR1 MDHEN, CDR2 SYDVKM. V was shortened by 3 bases and J by 6 bases, with 12 bases between the two germline ends. This CDR3 region has 14 residues.

The CDR3 nucleotides are TGTGCCAGCTCACCAGGGGGGTGGTACGAGCAGTACTTC. It encodes CASSPGGWYEQYF. The V and J genes are TRBV18 and TRBJ2-7, with D possibly being TRBD2 (6 bases). Germline V gene data show CDR1 as KGHSH and CDR2 as LQKENI. The CDR3 has 13 amino acids. V lost 2 bases to trimming and J lost 4 bases, with 9 bases between them.

The chain employs TRBV19 and TRBJ1-2; D remains ambiguous. Trimming cost V 4 bases and J 4 bases, with 10 bases left between them. Germline V lookup: CDR1 LNHDA, CDR2 SQIVND (reference sequence). This CDR3 spans 13 amino acids. CDR3 bases: TGTGCCAGTAGTACCCGGGTGTTCTATGGCTACACCTTC. Protein product: CASSTRVFYGYTF.

V is TRBV12-5 and J is TRBJ1-4; D possibly corresponds to TRBD1 (6 bases). The V and J ends lost 0 bases and 4 bases respectively, with 6 bases between them. The CDR3 is 14 amino acids. From germline, CDR1 is LGHNT and CDR2 FRNRAP. DNA for the CDR3: TGTGCTAGTGGTTTGGTAGGGGGTAATGAAAAACTGTTTTTT. This gives the protein CASGLVGGNEKLFF.

In this sample, this clone turned up a few times. The rearrangement uses TRBV19 and TRBJ1-6; no reliable D call. This CDR3 contains 12 residues. V shed 8 bases and J shed 6 bases, with 8 bases lying between them. Germline loops: CDR1 LNHDA, CDR2 SQIVND (reference sequence). CDR3 sequence (DNA): TGTGCCAGTCAGACTTCTAATTCACCCCTCCACTTT. Residues: CASQTSNSPLHF.

The chain recombines TRBV7-2 with TRBJ2-2; D gene uncertain. Per the germline V gene, CDR1 is SGHTA and CDR2 is FQGNSA. The CDR3 covers 14 residues. Trimming took off 3 bases at V and 9 bases at J, with 14 bases between the two ends. Here the CDR3 DNA reads TGTGCCAGCAGCTTTGACACCGACGTATGGGAGCTGTTTTTT. Protein sequence: CASSFDTDVWELFF.

The chain couples TRBV30 to TRBJ1-1; maybe TRBD1 (6 bases). Germline V gives CDR1 GTSNPN, CDR2 SVGIG (reference sequence). The CDR3 is made up of 14 amino acids. Trimming took off 6 bases at V and 1 base at J, with 15 bases between the two ends. CDR3 DNA sequence: TGTGCCTGCGAGGGGGGGCGGAGGAACACTGAAGCTTTCTTT. This encodes CACEGGRRNTEAFF.

The chain combines TRBV4-3 with TRBJ1-5, with D possibly TRBD1 on 5 matching bases. V was trimmed by 0 bases and J by 6 bases, leaving 24 bases between them. Germline assignment: CDR1 LGHNA and CDR2 YSLEER. The CDR3 totals 19 residues. CDR3 loop: CASSQDLTMQGKIGQPQHF. The CDR3 bases are TGCGCCAGCAGCCAAGATCTAACTATGCAGGGAAAGATAGGTCAGCCCCAGCATTTT.

V and J are TRBV7-6 and TRBJ1-5; D not resolved. CDR3 length: 17 residues. The V and J ends lost 2 bases and 5 bases respectively, with 19 bases between them. Germline values: CDR1 SGHVS, CDR2 FNYEAQ. Here the CDR3 DNA reads TGTGCCAGCAGCTTAAGCTGGAGCACCAAACTCGATCAGCCCCAGCATTTT. It specifies CASSLSWSTKLDQPQHF.

The chain's CDR3 is CASSQDPDREETQYF. The DNA for the CDR3 is TGCGCCAGCAGCCAAGATCCGGACAGGGAAGAGACCCAGTACTTC. The chain joins TRBV4-1 to TRBJ2-5; TRBD1 matches at 8 bases. The CDR3 contains 15 residues. Germline values: CDR1 MGHRA, CDR2 YSYEKL. J lost 3 bases, V lost 0 bases, and 3 bases had no gene match.

CDR3 protein: CASSPQTSERTQYF. CDR3 sequence (DNA): TGTGCCAGCAGTCCCCAGACTAGCGAGAGGACCCAGTACTTC. The chain carries TRBV27 and TRBJ2-5; 8 positions agree with TRBD2. The junction had 9 bases not matched to a gene; V was cut back by 5 bases and J by 7 bases. The CDR3 is 14 residues long. Germline loops: CDR1 MNHEY, CDR2 SMNVEV (reference sequence).

CDR3: CASSYLRNTEAFF. Written as DNA, the CDR3 is TGTGCCAGCAGTTATCTTCGGAACACTGAAGCTTTCTTT. The rearrangement uses TRBV27 and TRBJ1-1, with D uncertain. There are 13 residues in the CDR3. Germline V gene sequence: CDR1 MNHEY, CDR2 SMNVEV (reference sequence). V was trimmed by 4 bases and J by 1 base, leaving 7 bases between them.

The chain is built from TRBV5-6 and TRBJ2-5; D gene ambiguous. The germline V gene has CDR1 SGHDT and CDR2 YYEEEE. The CDR3 totals 13 residues. V was cut by 4 bases and J by 3 bases, with 10 bases left in between. The CDR3 region has the DNA TGTGCCAGCAGCGCCTCTAGAAAAGAGACCCAGTACTTC. Protein: CASSASRKETQYF.